The 10 T cell receptor beta chains in this list originate from one sample, sequenced in a study of T cell repertoires in cytomegalovirus infection. TCRdb redid the calling of the reads with MiXCR, one entry per CDR3 protein. The data show about 360,000 distinct CDR3 sequences, 15% to 20% seen once. Sequencing was performed on PBMCs. Source of these receptors: a human donor in good health (CMV status not recorded). Some clones in this sample may be carry-over from other donors' samples.

This clonotype was detected ten times or more. Here the CDR3 DNA reads TGTGCCAGCGGTAAAAGAGAGTATAGCAATCAGCCCCAGCATTTT. Residues: CASGKREYSNQPQHF. This sequence joins TRBV12-3 or TRBV12-4 and TRBJ1-5, with unresolved D. Between the trimmed V and J ends, which lost 8 bases and 0 bases, there was a span of 14 bases. CDR3 size: 15 residues.

This clonotype was detected ten times or more. This chain connects TRBV27 to TRBJ2-1, with 7 bases identical to TRBD2. Germline trimming cut 4 bases from V and 8 bases from J; bases unmatched to any gene: 5. The CDR3 spans 13 residues. Germline V lookup: CDR1 MNHEY, CDR2 SMNVEV (reference sequence). The CDR3 sequence: CASSSGLDYEQFF. Here the CDR3 DNA reads TGTGCCAGCAGTTCCGGACTAGACTATGAGCAGTTCTTC.

The chain employs TRBV12-3 or TRBV12-4 and TRBJ1-5, with unresolved D. With 10 bases removed from V and 6 bases from J, the gap between germline ends came to 16 bases. This CDR3 has 13 residues. DNA of the CDR3: TGTGCCACCGAAGCCGGTGGAGGTCAGCCCCAGCATTTT. Protein sequence: CATEAGGGQPQHF.

This clonotype was recorded a few times. This chain connects TRBV7-6 to TRBJ2-7; TRBD1 matches at 7 bases. V lost 10 bases and J lost 3; bases outside the gene matches: 6. CDR3 length: 12 residues. Germline values: CDR1 SGHVS, CDR2 FNYEAQ. In DNA form, the CDR3 reads TGTGCCATCGGAACAGGGGACTACGAGCAGTACTTC. Amino acids: CAIGTGDYEQYF.

The chain employs TRBV14 and TRBJ2-6; a weak D match, TRBD2 (5 bases). Germline values: CDR1 SGHDN, CDR2 FVKESK. V lost 3 bases to trimming and J lost 0 bases, with 12 bases between them. The CDR3 runs to 17 residues. The CDR3 loop is CASSQRVGFSGANVLTF. The CDR3 nucleotides are TGTGCCAGCAGCCAGAGGGTCGGTTTCTCTGGGGCCAACGTCCTGACTTTC.

V usage is TRBV20-1 and J usage is TRBJ1-5; TRBD1 might be the D (5 bases). CDR3 size: 13 residues. The germline gives CDR1 DFQATT, CDR2 SNEGSKA (reference sequence). Trimming shortened V by 0 bases and J by 7 bases, and 10 bases separated the two germline ends. Written as DNA, the CDR3 is TGCAGTGCTAGAGATGGGGGGAGGCAGCCCCAGCATTTT. It translates to CSARDGGRQPQHF.

The sample holds many counts of this clonotype. CDR3 region: CASSLERLAVDTQYF. Here the CDR3 DNA reads TGTGCCAGCAGCTTAGAACGGCTAGCAGTAGATACGCAGTATTTT. This chain joins TRBV7-8 and TRBJ2-3; D might be TRBD2 (5 bases). Between the trimmed V and J ends, which lost 1 base and 5 bases, there was a span of 13 bases. This CDR3 spans 15 amino acids. CDR1 is SGHVS and CDR2 is FQNEAQ in the germline V gene. Full variable domain (rest looked up from reference TRBV7-8 and TRBJ2-3): GAGVSQSPRYKVAKRGQDVALRCDPISGHVSLFWYQQALGQGPEFLTYFQNEAQLDKSGLPSDRFFAERPEGSVSTLKIQRTQQEDSAVYLCASSLERLAVDTQYFGPGTRLTVL.

This clonotype was counted many times. The chain employs TRBV4-1 and TRBJ1-2, with D maybe TRBD1 (6 bases). The germline V gene has CDR1 MGHRA and CDR2 YSYEKL. V shed 6 bases and J shed 4 bases, with 15 bases lying between them. CDR3 length: 14 residues. The CDR3 nucleotides read TGCGCCAGCAGGCCCTGGGGGGCCGGCTATGGCTACACCTTC. Translating it yields CASRPWGAGYGYTF.

This clonotype appeared many times. The J gene is TRBJ2-7, the V gene TRBV20-1; D not certain. V gave up 3 bases and J gave up 2 bases, with 8 bases separating them. Germline CDR1 and CDR2: DFQATT and SNEGSKA (reference sequence). The CDR3 contains 12 residues. The CDR3 DNA reads TGCAGTGCTAGCCCCAGGACCTACGAGCAGTACTTC. This translates into CSASPRTYEQYF.

This chain connects TRBV19 to TRBJ1-2, with D tentatively TRBD1 (5 bases). Trimming took 7 bases from V and 4 from J, leaving 16 bases between them. Germline CDR1 and CDR2: LNHDA and SQIVND (reference sequence). This CDR3 has 14 residues. CDR3 region: CASKVNGQTYGYTF. The DNA of the CDR3 is TGTGCCAGTAAGGTGAACGGACAAACCTATGGCTACACCTTC. Variable domain in full (rest from reference TRBV19 and TRBJ1-2): DGGITQSPKYLFRKEGQNVTLSCEQNLNHDAMYWYRQDPGQGLRLIYYSQIVNDFQKGDIAEGYSVSREKKESFPLTVTSAQKNPTAFYLCASKVNGQTYGYTFGSGTRLTVV.